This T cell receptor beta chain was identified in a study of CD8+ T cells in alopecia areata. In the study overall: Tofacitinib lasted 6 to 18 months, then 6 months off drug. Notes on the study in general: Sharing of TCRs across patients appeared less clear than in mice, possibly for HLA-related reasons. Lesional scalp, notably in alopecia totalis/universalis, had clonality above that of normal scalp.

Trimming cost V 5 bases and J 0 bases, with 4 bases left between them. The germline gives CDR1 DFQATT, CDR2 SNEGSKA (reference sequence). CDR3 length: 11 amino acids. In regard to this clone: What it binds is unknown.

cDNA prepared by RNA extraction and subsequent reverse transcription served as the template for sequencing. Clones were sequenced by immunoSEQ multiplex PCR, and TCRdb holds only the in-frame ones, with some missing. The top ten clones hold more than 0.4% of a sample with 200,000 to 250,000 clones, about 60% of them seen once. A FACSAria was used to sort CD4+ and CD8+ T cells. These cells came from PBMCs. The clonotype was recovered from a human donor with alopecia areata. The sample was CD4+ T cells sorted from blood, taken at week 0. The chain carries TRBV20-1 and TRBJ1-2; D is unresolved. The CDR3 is CSAASNYGYTF. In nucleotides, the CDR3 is TGCAGTGCTGCTTCTAACTATGGCTACACCTTC.